The rows below give T cell receptor beta chains drawn from one sample of a study of blood T cell repertoires in COVID-19. Assay: immunoSEQ multiplex PCR; the TCRdb copy retains only in-frame clones and omits some. The table records approximately 280,000 clones, roughly nine tenths of them present only once. Sample: PBMCs or T cells enriched from blood (not recorded which). The receptors were gathered from a woman aged 40 to 50 who had recovered from COVID-19. Both conserved end residues are part of each CDR3. A D gene is named only where the DNA matches it firmly.

J gene: TRBJ2-1
V gene: TRBV5-1
D gene: TRBD2
CDR3 protein: CASSFGDSGSGEQFF
CDR3 DNA: TGCGCCAGCAGCTTTGGAGATAGCGGGAGTGGTGAGCAGTTCTTC

J gene: TRBJ2-1
V gene: TRBV4-3
D gene: TRBD2
CDR3 protein: CASSKRPGLAASYNEQFF
CDR3 DNA: TGCGCCAGCAGCAAGAGACCGGGACTAGCGGCCTCCTACAATGAGCAGTTCTTC

J gene: TRBJ1-3
V gene: TRBV28
D gene: .
CDR3 protein: CASIGGSWQGSGNTIYF
CDR3 DNA: TGTGCCAGCATCGGGGGGTCGTGGCAGGGGTCTGGAAACACCATATATTTT

J gene: TRBJ1-2
V gene: TRBV24-1
D gene: .
CDR3 protein: CATSDFSDGYTF
CDR3 DNA: TGTGCCACCAGTGATTTCAGCGATGGCTACACCTTC

J gene: TRBJ2-7
V gene: TRBV6-2/TRBV6-3
D gene: TRBD2
CDR3 protein: CASSYSQGLAVPYEQYF
CDR3 DNA: TGTGCCAGCAGTTACTCCCAGGGACTAGCGGTTCCCTACGAGCAGTACTTC

J gene: TRBJ2-2
V gene: TRBV7-3
D gene: .
CDR3 protein: CASSLRRGELFF
CDR3 DNA: TGTGCCAGCAGCTTACGGAGGGGGGAGCTGTTTTTT

J gene: TRBJ1-6
V gene: TRBV9
D gene: TRBD1
CDR3 protein: CASSQGQGSPYNSPLHF
CDR3 DNA: TGTGCCAGCAGCCAAGGACAGGGGTCCCCCTATAATTCACCCCTCCACTTT

J gene: TRBJ2-3
V gene: TRBV7-3
D gene: TRBD2
CDR3 protein: CASSPGTSADTQYF
CDR3 DNA: TGTGCCAGCAGCCCCGGGACTAGTGCTGATACGCAGTATTTT

J gene: TRBJ1-4
V gene: TRBV7-9
D gene: TRBD1
CDR3 protein: CASSSLDRGFRNEKLFF
CDR3 DNA: TGTGCCAGCAGCTCTTTGGACAGGGGATTCCGGAATGAAAAACTGTTTTTT

J gene: TRBJ2-1
V gene: TRBV5-1
D gene: TRBD2
CDR3 protein: CASSFTSGTYNEQFF
CDR3 DNA: TGCGCCAGCAGCTTTACTAGCGGGACATACAATGAGCAGTTCTTC

J gene: TRBJ2-1
V gene: TRBV7-2
D gene: TRBD2
CDR3 protein: CASSFASGVNEQFF
CDR3 DNA: TGTGCCAGCAGCTTCGCTAGCGGGGTCAATGAGCAGTTCTTC

J gene: TRBJ2-7
V gene: TRBV28
D gene: TRBD1
CDR3 protein: CASTPVQGANLGTEQYF
CDR3 DNA: TGTGCCAGCACCCCAGTTCAGGGGGCGAACCTAGGCACCGAGCAGTACTTC

J gene: TRBJ1-2
V gene: TRBV11-2
D gene: .
CDR3 protein: CASSLGGSNYGYTF
CDR3 DNA: TGTGCCAGCAGCTTGGGAGGGAGTAACTATGGCTACACCTTC